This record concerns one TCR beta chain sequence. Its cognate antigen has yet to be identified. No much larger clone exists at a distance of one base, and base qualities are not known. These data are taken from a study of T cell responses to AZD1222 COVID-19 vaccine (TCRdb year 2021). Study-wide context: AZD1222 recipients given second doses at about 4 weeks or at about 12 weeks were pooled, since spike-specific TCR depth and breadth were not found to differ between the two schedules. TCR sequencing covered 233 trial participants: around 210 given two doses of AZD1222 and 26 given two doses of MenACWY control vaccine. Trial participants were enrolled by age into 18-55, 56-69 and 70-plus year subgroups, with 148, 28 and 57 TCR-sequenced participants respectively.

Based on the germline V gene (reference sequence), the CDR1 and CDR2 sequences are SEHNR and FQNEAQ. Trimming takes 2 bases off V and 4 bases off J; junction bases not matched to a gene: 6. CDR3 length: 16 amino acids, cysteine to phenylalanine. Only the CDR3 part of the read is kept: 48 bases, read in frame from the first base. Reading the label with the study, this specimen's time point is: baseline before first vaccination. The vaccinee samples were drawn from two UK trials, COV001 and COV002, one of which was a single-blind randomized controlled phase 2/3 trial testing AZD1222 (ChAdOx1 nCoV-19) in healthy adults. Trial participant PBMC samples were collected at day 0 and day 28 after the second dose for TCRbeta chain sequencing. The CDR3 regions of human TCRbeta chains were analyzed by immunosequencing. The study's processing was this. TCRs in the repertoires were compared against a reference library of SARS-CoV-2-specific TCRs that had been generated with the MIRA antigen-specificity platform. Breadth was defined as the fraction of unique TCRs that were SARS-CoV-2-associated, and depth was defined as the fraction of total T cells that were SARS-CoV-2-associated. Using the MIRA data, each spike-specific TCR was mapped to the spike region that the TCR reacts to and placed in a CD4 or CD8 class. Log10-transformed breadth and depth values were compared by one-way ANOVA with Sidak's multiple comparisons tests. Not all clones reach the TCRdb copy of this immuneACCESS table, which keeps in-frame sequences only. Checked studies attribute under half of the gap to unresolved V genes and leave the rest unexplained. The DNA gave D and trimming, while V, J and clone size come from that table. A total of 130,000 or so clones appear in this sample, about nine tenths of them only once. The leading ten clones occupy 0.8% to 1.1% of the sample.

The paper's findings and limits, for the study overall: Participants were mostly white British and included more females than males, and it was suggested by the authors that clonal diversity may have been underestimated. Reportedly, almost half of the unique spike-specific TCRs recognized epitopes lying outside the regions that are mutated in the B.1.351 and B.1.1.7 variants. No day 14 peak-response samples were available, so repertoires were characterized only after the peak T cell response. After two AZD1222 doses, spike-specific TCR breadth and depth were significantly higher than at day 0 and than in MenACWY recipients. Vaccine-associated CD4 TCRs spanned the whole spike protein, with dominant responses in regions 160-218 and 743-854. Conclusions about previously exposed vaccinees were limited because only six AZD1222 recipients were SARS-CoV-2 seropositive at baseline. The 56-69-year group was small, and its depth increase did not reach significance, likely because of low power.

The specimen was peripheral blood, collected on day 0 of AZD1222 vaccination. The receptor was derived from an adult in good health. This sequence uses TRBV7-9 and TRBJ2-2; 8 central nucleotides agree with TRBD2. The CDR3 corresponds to CASSLRTSRSTGELFF. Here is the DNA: TGTGCCAGCAGCTTAAGGACTAGCAGGAGCACCGGGGAGCTGTTTTTT.